The 21 T cell receptor beta chains below come from one sample, sequenced in a study of blood T cell repertoires in COVID-19. The table came from immunoSEQ multiplex PCR; TCRdb's copy has only in-frame clones and leaves some out. Among a few hundred thousand clones listed, around 84% were seen once. The sample consisted of PBMCs or T cells enriched from blood (not recorded which). The receptors were gathered from a middle-aged man who had been exposed to COVID-19.

This chain uses TRBV7-9 with TRBJ1-2; weak D call: TRBD1 (6 bases). The CDR3 loop spans 15 amino acids. CDR1 is SEHNR and CDR2 is FQNEAQ in the germline V gene (reference sequence). The V gene lost 4 bases and the J gene lost 3 bases, with 15 bases spanning the gap. The DNA for the CDR3 is TGTGCCAGCAGCTCCGGCCGGACAGATGACTATGGCTACACCTTC. Translating gives CASSSGRTDDYGYTF. Variable domain in full (rest from reference TRBV7-9 and TRBJ1-2): DTGVSQNPRHKITKRGQNVTFRCDPISEHNRLYWYRQTLGQGPEFLTYFQNEAQLEKSRLLSDRFSAERPKGSFSTLEIQRTEQGDSAMYLCASSSGRTDDYGYTFGSGTRLTVV.

The rearrangement joins TRBV7-9 to TRBJ2-5; TRBD2 agrees at 7 bases. CDR1 is SEHNR, CDR2 FQNEAQ, per germline (reference sequence). The CDR3 covers 17 residues. V gave up 5 bases and J gave up 2 bases; unmatched junction bases: 14. DNA for the CDR3: TGTGCCAGCAGCCCTCATACGGCAGGGAGGGCACAAGAGACCCAGTACTTC. Translation gives CASSPHTAGRAQETQYF.

The J gene is TRBJ2-3, the V gene TRBV11-3, with 10 bases fitting TRBD1. Germline-derived CDR1 and CDR2 are SGHNT and YENEEA. The length of the CDR3 is 17 residues. J was trimmed by 2 bases and V by 5 bases; bases with no gene match: 10. The CDR3 bases are TGTGCCAGCAGCCAACCTCAAGGGACAGGGGCCACAGATACGCAGTATTTT. Translation gives CASSQPQGTGATDTQYF. Drawing the rest from reference TRBV11-3 and TRBJ2-3, the complete variable domain is EAGVVQSPRYKIIEKKQPVAFWCNPISGHNTLYWYLQNLGQGPELLIRYENEEAVDDSQLPKDRFSAERLKGVDSTLKIQPAELGDSAVYLCASSQPQGTGATDTQYFGPGTRLTVL.

V usage is TRBV3-1 (or the pseudogene TRBV3-2) and J usage is TRBJ2-3; TRBD1 is a possible D gene (5 bases). V was trimmed by 1 base and J by 8 bases, leaving 10 bases between them. Germline V gives CDR1 LGHDT, CDR2 YNNKEL (reference sequence). This CDR3 spans 13 amino acids. Here the CDR3 DNA reads TGTGCCAGCAGCCAAGCAGGGCGCGGTACGCAGTATTTT. Its protein product is CASSQAGRGTQYF.

The J gene is TRBJ1-1, the V gene TRBV2; perhaps TRBD1 as D (5 bases). CDR3 length: 15 residues. Per the germline V gene, CDR1 is SNHLY and CDR2 is FYNNEI. Trimming stripped 7 bases from V and 3 bases from J, with 18 bases between. CDR3 loop: CASISGIQWDTEAFF. DNA for the CDR3: TGTGCCAGCATCTCAGGGATACAATGGGACACTGAAGCTTTCTTT.

V is TRBV7-9 and J is TRBJ1-4; D is uncertain. This CDR3 has 15 amino acids. Germline CDR1 reads SEHNR; CDR2 reads FQNEAQ (reference sequence). V lost 6 bases and J lost 11, with 22 bases in between. The CDR3 DNA is TGTGCCAGCAGACCCAATCAACTAAAGGGCGGGAAACTGTTTTTT. Amino acids: CASRPNQLKGGKLFF.

V and J are TRBV9 and TRBJ1-2, with D uncertain. V was trimmed by 4 bases and J by 8 bases, leaving 15 bases between them. This CDR3 comprises 13 residues. CDR1 is SGDLS and CDR2 is YYNGEE in the germline V gene. The CDR3 region has the DNA TGTGCCAGCAGCCTTAGTCCGGAGCGGGGCTACACCTTC. Amino acid sequence: CASSLSPERGYTF. Drawing the rest from reference TRBV9 and TRBJ1-2, the complete variable domain is DSGVTQTPKHLITATGQRVTLRCSPRSGDLSVYWYQQSLDQGLQFLIQYYNGEERAKGNILERFSAQQFPDLHSELNLSSLELGDSALYFCASSLSPERGYTFGSGTRLTVV.

V gene TRBV6-5 combines with J gene TRBJ2-3; 8 positions agree with TRBD2. The CDR3 runs to 14 residues. From germline, CDR1 is MNHEY and CDR2 SVGAGI. With 7 bases clipped from V and 4 bases from J, the junction kept 7 bases outside the gene matches. The CDR3 DNA follows: TGTGCCAGCAAGAGCGGGAGCACGGCAGATACGCAGTATTTT. It is translated as CASKSGSTADTQYF.

This chain connects TRBV5-1 to TRBJ2-5; 15 bases map to TRBD2. Germline V CDR1 and CDR2: SGHRS, YFSETQ. This CDR3 comprises 16 residues. Trimming took 4 bases from V and 1 from J; bases not matched to a gene: 2. The CDR3, as DNA: TGCGCCAGCAGCGGGGGACTAGCGGGAGGCCAAGAGACCCAGTACTTC. Amino acids: CASSGGLAGGQETQYF.

This chain's CDR3 is CAWSSGGRDIQYF. The CDR3 DNA is TGTGCCTGGAGTAGCGGAGGGAGGGACATTCAGTACTTC. The chain recombines TRBV30 with TRBJ2-4, with 7 bases lining up with TRBD2. CDR3 length equals 13 residues. Germline values: CDR1 GTSNPN, CDR2 SVGIG (reference sequence). Trimming removed 2 bases from V and 8 bases from J; junction bases left unmatched: 6.

V and J are TRBV12-5 and TRBJ1-1; D call uncertain. The V gene's germline CDR1 is LGHNT and CDR2 FRNRAP. V was clipped by 3 bases and J by 1 base, with 6 bases between them. The CDR3 has 13 residues. CDR3 amino acids: CASGLEPNTEAFF. CDR3 sequence (DNA): TGTGCTAGTGGTTTAGAGCCGAACACTGAAGCTTTCTTT.

V is TRBV5-6 and J is TRBJ2-1; 8 bases line up with TRBD1. V lost 4 bases and J lost 15; bases outside the gene matches: 12. Germline lookup yields CDR1 SGHDT and CDR2 YYEEEE. The CDR3 spans 13 residues. This CDR3 reads CASSTTRGQGAFF. Here the CDR3 DNA reads TGTGCCAGCAGCACCACCCGCGGACAGGGCGCGTTCTTC.

The V and J genes are TRBV24-1 and TRBJ2-1; 9 bases line up with TRBD2. The V gene's germline CDR1 is KGHDR and CDR2 SFDVKD. CDR3 length: 16 amino acids. V lost 0 bases to trimming and J lost 5 bases; unmatched junction nucleotides: 4. The CDR3 spells CATSDLSAGGNNEQFF. In DNA, the CDR3 is TGTGCCACCAGTGATTTGTCTGCGGGAGGGAACAATGAGCAGTTCTTC.

The chain links TRBV30 to TRBJ1-4, with D possibly being TRBD1 (5 bases). This CDR3 region has 12 residues. Germline CDR1 is GTSNPN and CDR2 is SVGIG (reference sequence). The V end was cut by 7 bases, the J end by 7 bases, with 13 bases between. Here the CDR3 reads CASRDWGEKLFF. CDR3 DNA: TGTGCCTCCCGGGACTGGGGTGAAAAACTGTTTTTT.

V usage is TRBV7-9 and J usage is TRBJ1-2; D is unclear. The CDR3 consists of 14 residues. Germline CDR1 is SEHNR and CDR2 is FQNEAQ (reference sequence). V lost 1 base and J 7 bases, leaving 13 bases between the germline ends. The CDR3 sequence: CASSLGEGLSGYTF. The CDR3 DNA reads TGTGCCAGCAGCTTAGGGGAGGGATTGTCTGGCTACACCTTC.

The chain has TRBV19 and TRBJ1-5, with D tentatively TRBD1 (6 bases). CDR1 is LNHDA and CDR2 is SQIVND in the germline V gene (reference sequence). The V gene lost 3 bases and the J gene lost 5 bases, with 8 bases spanning the gap. This CDR3 has 13 amino acids. CDR3 loop: CASSIGGHQPQHF. Here the CDR3 DNA reads TGTGCCAGTAGTATCGGGGGGCATCAGCCCCAGCATTTT. The full variable domain, with the rest looked up from reference TRBV19 and TRBJ1-5, is DGGITQSPKYLFRKEGQNVTLSCEQNLNHDAMYWYRQDPGQGLRLIYYSQIVNDFQKGDIAEGYSVSREKKESFPLTVTSAQKNPTAFYLCASSIGGHQPQHFGDGTRLSIL.

The CDR3 nucleotides read TGCGCCAGCAGCCCAACCGGGGCTGGAAACACCATATATTTT. It translates to CASSPTGAGNTIYF. The rearrangement links TRBV5-1 to TRBJ1-3; D is ambiguous. Per germline, CDR1 SGHRS and CDR2 YFSETQ. CDR3 length: 14 residues. With 4 bases removed from V and 2 bases from J, the gap between germline ends came to 10 bases.

This clone showed up just a few times. The CDR3 coding sequence is TGTGCCAGTAGTCAATCGGGGACAGGTCAGCGTGAAAAACTGTTTTTT. This translates into CASSQSGTGQREKLFF. The V call is TRBV19, the J call TRBJ1-4, with TRBD1 identical over 8 bases. J was trimmed by 7 bases and V by 5 bases; bases with no gene match: 12. Germline CDR1 LNHDA, CDR2 SQIVND (reference sequence). The CDR3 runs 16 residues.

This clone was seen a handful of times. The V call is TRBV14, the J call TRBJ2-3; TRBD2 is a possible D gene (7 bases). This CDR3 contains 15 residues. Between the trimmed V and J ends, which lost 3 bases and 6 bases, there was a span of 16 bases. Germline V gives CDR1 SGHDN, CDR2 FVKESK. The CDR3 coding sequence is TGTGCCAGCAGCCAGTGGGAGGGGGATATCGATACGCAGTATTTT. Translated, it gives CASSQWEGDIDTQYF.

In this sample, this clone turned up many times. The chain couples TRBV5-1 to TRBJ1-5; D might be TRBD1 (5 bases). The CDR3 has 15 residues. Trimming left V 0 bases short and J 3 bases short, with 10 bases between. CDR1 and CDR2 from the germline V gene are SGHRS and YFSETQ. The CDR3 DNA is TGCGCCAGCAGCTTGGGGGGCGAGGTCAATCAGCCCCAGCATTTT. Translation gives CASSLGGEVNQPQHF.

This rearrangement joins TRBV9 to TRBJ2-2; no clear D gene. This CDR3 has 15 amino acids. From germline, CDR1 is SGDLS and CDR2 YYNGEE. V shed 0 bases and J shed 4 bases, with 10 bases lying between them. CDR3 nucleotides: TGTGCCAGCAGCGTAGAGGCGGCTCCCACCGGGGAGCTGTTTTTT. Its translation: CASSVEAAPTGELFF. The entire variable domain, with the rest obtained from reference TRBV9 and TRBJ2-2, is as follows: DSGVTQTPKHLITATGQRVTLRCSPRSGDLSVYWYQQSLDQGLQFLIQYYNGEERAKGNILERFSAQQFPDLHSELNLSSLELGDSALYFCASSVEAAPTGELFFGEGSRLTVL.